A selection of T cell receptor beta chains follows, all from one sample in a study of OX40 agonist ivuxolimab in advanced cancers. Assay used: immunoSEQ multiplex PCR; TCRdb lists only in-frame clones, some missing. The repertoire has around 51,000 clones, almost 90% of them found once; the top ten carry roughly 3.5%. The sample consisted of CD4+ or CD8+ T cells sorted from blood, taken in a trial of the OX40 agonist ivuxolimab. All receptors derive from an adult with an advanced solid tumor such as melanoma, head and neck, liver or kidney cancer. The CDR3 runs from the conserved cysteine through the conserved F or W. Each record gives: V gene, D gene, clone size, J gene, CDR3 DNA, CDR3 protein. A D gene is named only where the DNA matches it firmly. Only part of the rows carry a size: once, few, many, or a class if the clone is expanded.

v_call: TRBV10-1; d_call: TRBD1; clone_size: -; j_call: TRBJ2-1; cdr3_nt: TGCGCCAGCAGCCGACAGGGACCCTCCTACAATGAGCAGTTCTTC; cdr3_aa: CASSRQGPSYNEQFF
v_call: TRBV7-3; d_call: -; clone_size: -; j_call: TRBJ1-1; cdr3_nt: TGTGCCAGCCGGGGGGACGAGACTGAAGCTTTCTTT; cdr3_aa: CASRGDETEAFF
v_call: TRBV30; d_call: TRBD1; clone_size: -; j_call: TRBJ2-7; cdr3_nt: TGTGCCTGGAGTGCCGGGACAGGGGACTACGAGCAGTACTTC; cdr3_aa: CAWSAGTGDYEQYF
v_call: TRBV28; d_call: -; clone_size: once; j_call: TRBJ2-7; cdr3_nt: TGTGCCAGCAGTTTACCCATACCCTACGAGCAGTACTTC; cdr3_aa: CASSLPIPYEQYF
v_call: TRBV6-5; d_call: -; clone_size: -; j_call: TRBJ1-6; cdr3_nt: TGTGCCAGCGGCGGGAACGATTCACCCCTCCACTTT; cdr3_aa: CASGGNDSPLHF
v_call: TRBV6-6; d_call: TRBD1; clone_size: -; j_call: TRBJ1-4; cdr3_nt: TGTGCCAGCAGTTACAGGGACAGCTTCAATGAAAAACTGTTTTTT; cdr3_aa: CASSYRDSFNEKLFF
v_call: TRBV7-2; d_call: -; clone_size: -; j_call: TRBJ2-5; cdr3_nt: TGTGCCAGCAGCTACCCAGGGGGGCGGGAGACCCAGTACTTC; cdr3_aa: CASSYPGGRETQYF
v_call: TRBV7-9; d_call: -; clone_size: -; j_call: TRBJ1-2; cdr3_nt: TGTGCCAGCAGCCAGGACCACTATGGCTACACCTTC; cdr3_aa: CASSQDHYGYTF
v_call: TRBV10-1; d_call: -; clone_size: -; j_call: TRBJ2-2; cdr3_nt: TGCGCCAGCAGACCCGGGACAACGGCCGGGGAGCTGTTTTTT; cdr3_aa: CASRPGTTAGELFF
v_call: TRBV30; d_call: TRBD1; clone_size: -; j_call: TRBJ1-2; cdr3_nt: TGTGCCTGGAGGGGACAGGGCCTCCAATATGGCTACACCTTC; cdr3_aa: CAWRGQGLQYGYTF
v_call: TRBV2; d_call: TRBD1; clone_size: -; j_call: TRBJ1-4; cdr3_nt: TGTGCCAGCAGTTACTACAGGGGGCAAAAACTGTTTTTT; cdr3_aa: CASSYYRGQKLFF
v_call: TRBV29-1; d_call: -; clone_size: -; j_call: TRBJ2-3; cdr3_nt: TGCAGCGTTGACCCGTCCACAGATACGCAGTATTTT; cdr3_aa: CSVDPSTDTQYF
v_call: TRBV5-1; d_call: -; clone_size: -; j_call: TRBJ1-6; cdr3_nt: TGCGCCAGCAGCTATGAAGGGAGTTCACCCCTCCACTTT; cdr3_aa: CASSYEGSSPLHF
v_call: TRBV6-1; d_call: -; clone_size: -; j_call: TRBJ1-1; cdr3_nt: TGTGCCAGCAGGGTCCGGGACACTGAAGCTTTCTTT; cdr3_aa: CASRVRDTEAFF
v_call: TRBV10-3; d_call: -; clone_size: -; j_call: TRBJ1-5; cdr3_nt: TGTGCCATCAGTACAGACAATAGCAATCAGCCCCAGCATTTT; cdr3_aa: CAISTDNSNQPQHF
v_call: TRBV5-5; d_call: -; clone_size: -; j_call: TRBJ1-2; cdr3_nt: TGTGCCAGCAGCGCCGGACAGAGATATGGCTACACCTTC; cdr3_aa: CASSAGQRYGYTF
v_call: TRBV11-2; d_call: -; clone_size: -; j_call: TRBJ2-5; cdr3_nt: TGTGCCAGCAGTTTATCCCAGCAAGAGACCCAGTACTTC; cdr3_aa: CASSLSQQETQYF
v_call: TRBV6-5; d_call: TRBD1; clone_size: -; j_call: TRBJ1-1; cdr3_nt: TGTGCCAGCAGTTACGACAGGGAGTTCACTGAAGCTTTCTTT; cdr3_aa: CASSYDREFTEAFF
v_call: TRBV7-3; d_call: -; clone_size: -; j_call: TRBJ2-1; cdr3_nt: TGTGCCAGCAGCTTAATTTCAAGTAAATACAATGAGCAGTTCTTC; cdr3_aa: CASSLISSKYNEQFF
v_call: TRBV19; d_call: -; clone_size: -; j_call: TRBJ2-6; cdr3_nt: TGTGCCAGTACCGAGAGAGGGGCTGGGGCCAACGTCCTGACTTTC; cdr3_aa: CASTERGAGANVLTF
v_call: TRBV19; d_call: TRBD2; clone_size: -; j_call: TRBJ2-7; cdr3_nt: TGTGCCAGTAGTTCTACCGGGACTAGCGGGACCGAGCAGTACTTC; cdr3_aa: CASSSTGTSGTEQYF
v_call: TRBV7-9; d_call: -; clone_size: -; j_call: TRBJ1-4; cdr3_nt: TGTGCCAGCAGCTCGAGGCGGGGCAGTGAAAAACTGTTTTTT; cdr3_aa: CASSSRRGSEKLFF